Presented here are 29 T cell receptor beta chains from one specimen sequenced in a study of cytomegalovirus exposure and HLA in healthy donors. Repertoires were generated with immunoSEQ multiplex PCR, while TCRdb's copy carries only in-frame clones and drops some. The sample includes 98,000 or so clones, about 94% of them seen just once. Sequenced material: PBMCs. All receptors come from a woman aged 18-35 years in good health and CMV-seronegative.

The chain carries TRBV5-1 and TRBJ1-2; 8 positions match TRBD1. Germline CDR1 is SGHRS and CDR2 is YFSETQ. CDR3 length equals 13 residues. After removal of 4 bases from V and 10 bases from J, the junction contained 9 bases not matched to a gene. Written as DNA, the CDR3 is TGCGCCAGCAGCCCGGACAGGGCTGGTTACTACACCTTC. The encoded protein is CASSPDRAGYYTF.

The chain is built from TRBV6-5 and TRBJ1-1; D not certain. Germline V gives CDR1 MNHEY, CDR2 SVGAGI. CDR3 length: 13 amino acids. Trimming took 2 bases from V and 5 from J, leaving 9 bases between them. The CDR3 DNA sequence: TGTGCCAGCAGTTACCCGGGAAGAACTGAAGCTTTCTTT. This encodes CASSYPGRTEAFF.

The chain uses TRBV4-2 and TRBJ1-3; perhaps TRBD1 as D (5 bases). The CDR3 length is 15 residues. The germline gives CDR1 LGHNA, CDR2 YNFKEQ. V lost 1 base and J lost 0, with 7 bases in between. The CDR3 spells CASSQARGSGNTIYF. DNA of the CDR3: TGTGCCAGCAGCCAAGCTAGGGGCTCTGGAAACACCATATATTTT.

V gene TRBV29-1 combines with J gene TRBJ1-2, with 9 bases fitting TRBD1. From germline, CDR1 is SQVTM and CDR2 ANQGSEA. Losses at the gene ends were 6 bases for V and 6 bases for J; bases not matched to a gene: 5. The CDR3 spans 12 residues. CDR3 nucleotides: TGCAGCGTGGGTGGACAGGGGAATGGCTACACCTTC. It specifies CSVGGQGNGYTF.

The genes are TRBV5-4 and TRBJ1-2, with D perhaps matching TRBD1 (6 bases). Trimming took off 4 bases at V and 4 bases at J, with 11 bases between the two ends. CDR1 SGHNT and CDR2 YYREEE come from the germline V gene (reference sequence). The CDR3 runs 13 residues. In DNA, the CDR3 is TGTGCCAGCAGCCCAGACAGGTCCTATGGCTACACCTTC. Translating it yields CASSPDRSYGYTF.

V usage is TRBV27 and J usage is TRBJ1-5, with a tentative D call TRBD1 (6 bases). Germline V gene data show CDR1 as MNHEY and CDR2 as SMNVEV (reference sequence). Trimming pared 7 bases from V and 3 bases from J, leaving 22 bases between. This CDR3 contains 17 residues. This CDR3 is CASKGQGLGLTNQPQHF. CDR3 in DNA: TGTGCCAGCAAAGGGCAGGGGCTGGGTCTTACCAATCAGCCCCAGCATTTT.

The chain recombines TRBV19 with TRBJ1-6; tentatively, D is TRBD1 (6 bases). This CDR3 comprises 15 residues. The ends were cut back, 7 bases at V and 0 bases at J, with 10 bases in the middle. Germline lookup yields CDR1 LNHDA and CDR2 SQIVND (reference sequence). CDR3 residues: CASNDRNSYNSPLHF. As DNA, the CDR3 is TGTGCCAGTAACGACAGGAACTCCTATAATTCACCCCTCCACTTT.

This clone was seen a single time. The CDR3 DNA reads TGTGCCAGCAGCTTTGCCCGGACAGGGAGGGCCGGGGAGCTGTTTTTT. Amino acid sequence: CASSFARTGRAGELFF. The chain employs TRBV5-8 and TRBJ2-2; TRBD1 is a possible D gene (8 bases). V was cut by 2 bases and J by 6 bases, with 17 bases left in between. Germline CDR1 reads SGHTS; CDR2 reads YDEGEE. There are 16 residues in the CDR3.

The chain joins TRBV27 to TRBJ2-7; 8 bases fit TRBD1. With 0 bases clipped from V and 0 bases from J, the junction kept 10 bases outside the gene matches. CDR1 and CDR2 from the germline V gene are MNHEY and SMNVEV (reference sequence). The CDR3 length is 18 residues. CDR3 loop: CASSLSWQGAGFSYEQYF. The CDR3 DNA is TGTGCCAGCAGTTTATCCTGGCAGGGGGCGGGCTTCTCCTACGAGCAGTACTTC.

CDR3 in amino acids: CAISEKGRVMDGYTF. In DNA form, the CDR3 reads TGTGCCATCAGTGAGAAGGGCAGGGTGATGGATGGCTACACCTTC. The chain couples TRBV10-3 to TRBJ1-2, with D perhaps matching TRBD1 (5 bases). This CDR3 region has 15 residues. Germline V lookup: CDR1 ENHRY, CDR2 SYGVKD. V was trimmed by 2 bases and J by 6 bases, leaving 16 bases between them.

The chain carries TRBV7-2 and TRBJ2-3, with D possibly matching TRBD1 (6 bases). Deletions cut 5 bases from V and 4 bases from J, with 16 bases between. Germline CDR1 is SGHTA and CDR2 is FQGNSA. CDR3 length equals 15 residues. The CDR3 region is CASSPGQIFADTQYF. DNA for the CDR3: TGTGCCAGCAGCCCAGGACAGATATTTGCAGATACGCAGTATTTT.

This clone was counted between two and nine times. This chain joins TRBV6-1 and TRBJ1-1; D gene ambiguous. In germline, CDR1 is MNHNS, CDR2 SASEGT. The germline V and J ends were trimmed by 6 bases and 5 bases, with 7 bases remaining between them. This CDR3 region has 11 residues. The CDR3 nucleotides read TGTGCCAGCAGGTGGAGGACTGAAGCTTTCTTT. This encodes CASRWRTEAFF.

The J gene is TRBJ1-5, the V gene TRBV27; D uncertain. The V and J ends lost 3 bases and 0 bases respectively, with 6 bases between them. Germline CDR1 reads MNHEY; CDR2 reads SMNVEV (reference sequence). The CDR3 is 14 residues long. CDR3 DNA sequence: TGTGCCAGCAGTTTTTACTATAGCAATCAGCCCCAGCATTTT. Amino acid sequence: CASSFYYSNQPQHF.

This clone turned up a few times. This chain links TRBV2 with TRBJ2-2, with 10 bases aligning to TRBD1. CDR1 is SNHLY and CDR2 is FYNNEI in the germline V gene. After removal of 6 bases from V and 4 bases from J, the junction contained 2 bases not matched to a gene. This CDR3 contains 14 residues. The CDR3 here is CASRRTGGTGELFF. The CDR3 nucleotides are TGTGCCAGCAGGAGGACAGGGGGCACCGGGGAGCTGTTTTTT.

The chain joins TRBV2 to TRBJ2-7; no clear D. CDR3 length equals 15 residues. In germline, CDR1 is SNHLY, CDR2 FYNNEI. With 3 bases removed from V and 0 bases from J, the gap between germline ends came to 12 bases. The CDR3 spells CASSDNGRTSYEQYF. DNA for the CDR3: TGTGCCAGCAGTGACAACGGTCGTACCTCCTACGAGCAGTACTTC.

The rearrangement links TRBV10-2 to TRBJ1-2; D is perhaps TRBD1 (5 bases). Trimming took off 9 bases at V and 4 bases at J, with 15 bases between the two ends. The CDR3 runs to 13 residues. Germline CDR1 WSHSY, CDR2 SAAADI. The CDR3, as DNA: TGCGCCAGTGCAGCAGGGCTTAGCTATGGCTACACCTTC. Translated: CASAAGLSYGYTF.

The J gene is TRBJ2-5, the V gene TRBV27; 10 bases align to TRBD2. The CDR3 is 20 amino acids. After removal of 6 bases from V and 5 bases from J, the junction contained 24 bases not matched to a gene. Per germline, CDR1 MNHEY and CDR2 SMNVEV (reference sequence). In DNA, the CDR3 is TGTGCCAGCAGCCATACTTTCCCCCGGCGGAGAGCGGGGGGGCGGGAGACCCAGTACTTC. This translates into CASSHTFPRRRAGGRETQYF.

The chain links TRBV15 to TRBJ2-5, with a possible D match to TRBD1 (6 bases). Looked up from germline, CDR1 is LNHNV and CDR2 is YYDKDF (reference sequence). CDR3 length: 16 residues. V was trimmed by 1 base and J by 2 bases, leaving 14 bases between them. The CDR3 DNA sequence: TGTGCCACCAGCAGAGGGTCCGGACAGACTCAAGAGACCCAGTACTTC. It yields the protein CATSRGSGQTQETQYF.

The V and J genes are TRBV6-6 and TRBJ1-6; TRBD1 agrees at 8 bases. The CDR3 totals 14 residues. V shed 5 bases, J shed 10 bases, and the junction held 7 bases outside the gene matches. The germline CDR1 and CDR2 sequences are MNHNY and SVGAGI (reference sequence). The CDR3 DNA follows: TGTGCCAGCAGTATCATTTCAGGGGGCTCACCCCTCCACTTT. The encoded protein is CASSIISGGSPLHF.

The chain is built from TRBV19 and TRBJ1-6; 8 bases fit TRBD1. CDR1 and CDR2 from the germline V gene are LNHDA and SQIVND (reference sequence). The length of the CDR3 is 14 residues. V shed 10 bases, J shed 7 bases, and the junction held 9 bases outside the gene matches. CDR3 sequence: CATRSGQGNSPLHF. The DNA for the CDR3 is TGTGCCACCAGATCCGGACAGGGAAATTCACCCCTCCACTTT.

The gene calls are TRBV9 and TRBJ2-3; 9 bases match TRBD2. CDR3 length: 16 residues. V lost 2 bases, J lost 5 bases, and 9 bases stayed unmatched. The germline V gene has CDR1 SGDLS and CDR2 YYNGEE. Here the CDR3 reads CASSVRGGGQLDTQYF. The CDR3 nucleotides read TGTGCCAGCAGCGTGCGGGGGGGCGGTCAGCTAGATACGCAGTATTTT.

The chain recombines TRBV4-2 with TRBJ2-7; no clear D gene. V gave up 0 bases and J gave up 6 bases, with 9 bases separating them. Germline assignment: CDR1 LGHNA and CDR2 YNFKEQ. The CDR3 totals 13 residues. CDR3 in DNA: TGTGCCAGCAGCCAAGATGCCGGGTTCGAGCAGTACTTC. It codes for CASSQDAGFEQYF.

V and J are TRBV7-9 and TRBJ2-1; TRBD2 agrees at 12 bases. The CDR3 is 17 residues long. Germline CDR1 reads SEHNR; CDR2 reads FQNEAQ (reference sequence). V shed 8 bases and J 8 bases; nucleotides not matched to a gene: 16. The CDR3 DNA sequence: TGTGCCAGCCAGGGAACCGCACTAGCGGGGGGCAGGGATGAGCAGTTCTTC. This encodes CASQGTALAGGRDEQFF.

This chain uses TRBV29-1 with TRBJ2-7, with D possibly matching TRBD2 (6 bases). CDR1 and CDR2 from the germline V gene are SQVTM and ANQGSEA. CDR3 length: 12 residues. V lost 6 bases, J lost 2 bases, and 11 bases lay in between. The CDR3 bases are TGCAGCGTAGGTAGCGGCCCCTACGAGCAGTACTTC. Protein product: CSVGSGPYEQYF.

This sequence joins TRBV6-5 and TRBJ2-2; 11 bases are a match to TRBD1. V was clipped by 6 bases and J by 7 bases; unmatched bases: 7. The CDR3 length is 15 residues. Per germline, CDR1 MNHEY and CDR2 SVGAGI. CDR3 sequence: CASRTDRGRGGELFF. The CDR3 DNA sequence: TGTGCCAGCAGGACGGACAGGGGGCGCGGCGGGGAGCTGTTTTTT.

This chain joins TRBV19 and TRBJ1-5, with 8 bases matching TRBD1. Germline lookup yields CDR1 LNHDA and CDR2 SQIVND (reference sequence). With V trimmed by 1 base and J by 5 bases, 4 bases remained unmatched. This CDR3 region has 15 residues. CDR3 protein: CASSIGGQGYQPQHF. Written as DNA, the CDR3 is TGTGCCAGTAGTATAGGTGGACAGGGCTATCAGCCCCAGCATTTT.

The chain uses TRBV9 and TRBJ2-2; D is possibly TRBD2 (6 bases). The CDR3 consists of 16 residues. Germline V gene lookup returns CDR1 SGDLS and CDR2 YYNGEE. With 0 bases removed from V and 2 bases from J, the gap between germline ends came to 11 bases. The CDR3 DNA is TGTGCCAGCAGCGTAGTGGTGGGGGGTAACACCGGGGAGCTGTTTTTT. It is translated as CASSVVVGGNTGELFF.

The J gene is TRBJ2-1, the V gene TRBV6-5; 10 nucleotides align to TRBD1. Germline lookup yields CDR1 MNHEY and CDR2 SVGAGI. This CDR3 is 15 amino acids long. Trimming took 0 bases from V and 4 from J; bases not matched to a gene: 0. CDR3: CASSYSGQGYNEQFF. In DNA form, the CDR3 reads TGTGCCAGCAGTTACTCGGGACAGGGGTACAATGAGCAGTTCTTC.

The J gene is TRBJ1-6, the V gene TRBV9; 10 bases line up with TRBD1. V shed 3 bases and J 7 bases; nucleotides not matched to a gene: 7. Per the germline V gene, CDR1 is SGDLS and CDR2 is YYNGEE. This CDR3 is built from 16 residues. The CDR3 DNA reads TGTGCCAGCAGCGGGAGACAGGGGGCGGGGAATTCACCCCTCCACTTT. Amino acids: CASSGRQGAGNSPLHF.